Listed below are T cell receptor beta chains from one sample, sequenced in a study of shared clonotypes between healthy human individuals. Profiled with immunoSEQ multiplex PCR; TCRdb holds only in-frame clones, not every one. Among roughly 590,000 clones listed, less than 97% were seen once. Sequencing used naive CD8+ T cells sorted from blood. The receptors derive from a woman in her 30s in good health. The CDR3 runs from the conserved cysteine through the conserved F or W. The order of the fields is clone size, D gene, J gene, V gene, CDR3 protein, CDR3 DNA. D genes are given only for firm matches. Clone size is given for some rows only: seen once, a few or many times, or a class if the clone is expanded.

NA NA TRBJ1-1 TRBV7-9 CASSLDLGVITEAFF TGTGCCAGCAGCTTAGACTTAGGGGTAATCACTGAAGCTTTCTTT
NA NA TRBJ1-1 TRBV27 CASSLMTMNTEAFF TGTGCCAGCAGCTTAATGACAATGAACACTGAAGCTTTCTTT
NA TRBD1 TRBJ1-1 TRBV2 CASSPTSGTGIRGTEAFF TGTGCCAGCAGCCCAACCTCCGGGACAGGGATTCGGGGCACTGAAGCTTTCTTT
few NA TRBJ2-2 TRBV4-2 CASSQDENTGELFF TGTGCCAGCAGCCAAGATGAGAACACCGGGGAGCTGTTTTTT
NA TRBD1 TRBJ1-1 TRBV15 CATSNPRQGLNTEAFF TGTGCCACCAGCAACCCACGACAGGGGCTGAACACTGAAGCTTTCTTT
once NA TRBJ2-1 TRBV7-3 CASSPSRAGPSRGQFF TGTGCCAGCAGCCCATCTCGAGCCGGCCCCTCGAGGGGGCAGTTCTTC
NA NA TRBJ2-7 TRBV11-2 CASSYRDKNEQYF TGTGCCAGCAGCTACCGGGACAAGAACGAGCAGTACTTC
NA NA TRBJ2-2 TRBV27 CASSLSPGELFF TGTGCCAGCAGTTTATCTCCCGGGGAGCTGTTTTTT
NA TRBD2 TRBJ2-1 TRBV11-2 CASSLIARGNNEQFF TGTGCCAGCAGCTTGATCGCGCGGGGGAACAATGAGCAGTTCTTC
NA NA TRBJ1-1 TRBV28 CASSFSTEAFF TGTGCCAGCAGTTTTAGTACTGAAGCTTTCTTT
NA TRBD1 TRBJ2-1 TRBV27 CASSHGTGGYEQFF TGTGCCAGCAGTCACGGGACAGGGGGCTATGAGCAGTTCTTC
NA TRBD1 TRBJ2-7 TRBV28 CASSITGTGLEQYF TGTGCCAGCAGTATCACCGGGACAGGCTTGGAGCAGTACTTC
once NA TRBJ1-2 TRBV9 CASSVAQGRGYTF TGTGCCAGCAGCGTAGCTCAGGGACGGGGCTACACCTTC
NA TRBD1 TRBJ2-4 TRBV19 CASTPPTGQGSSKNIQYF TGTGCCAGTACCCCGCCTACCGGACAGGGATCTTCCAAAAACATTCAGTACTTC
few NA TRBJ2-7 TRBV6-5 CASSSGSREQYF TGTGCCAGCAGCTCGGGGAGCCGCGAGCAGTACTTC
NA TRBD1 TRBJ1-2 TRBV5-1 CASRPGTGAGYGYTF TGCGCCAGCAGGCCGGGGACAGGGGCGGGCTATGGCTACACCTTC
NA TRBD1 TRBJ2-5 TRBV5-1 CASSFMGQGSETQYF TGCGCCAGCAGCTTTATGGGACAGGGTTCGGAGACCCAGTACTTC
NA TRBD1 TRBJ2-7 TRBV4-1 CASSQRGDRGREQYF TGCGCCAGCAGCCAAAGAGGGGACAGGGGGCGCGAGCAGTACTTC
NA NA TRBJ2-1 TRBV7-9 CASSPDYGTYNEQFF TGTGCCAGCAGCCCGGATTACGGGACCTACAATGAGCAGTTCTTC
NA NA TRBJ2-7 TRBV4-1 CASSQDAVYEQYF TGCGCCAGCAGCCAAGATGCCGTCTACGAGCAGTACTTC
NA TRBD1 TRBJ2-7 TRBV29-1 CSVERQGSYEQYF TGCAGCGTTGAACGACAGGGGAGTTACGAGCAGTACTTC
NA NA TRBJ2-1 TRBV29-1 CSVDRVSSYNEQFF TGCAGCGTTGATAGGGTGAGCTCCTACAATGAGCAGTTCTTC
NA NA TRBJ2-5 TRBV5-4 CASSLKGAETQYF TGTGCCAGCAGCCTCAAGGGAGCAGAGACCCAGTACTTC
NA TRBD2 TRBJ2-1 TRBV5-1 CASSLDFNLAGGEEQFF TGCGCCAGCAGCTTAGATTTCAACCTAGCGGGAGGAGAGGAGCAGTTCTTC
NA NA TRBJ1-1 TRBV2 CASSDRRVQAFF TGTGCCAGCAGCGACCGCAGGGTTCAAGCTTTCTTT
once NA TRBJ2-5 TRBV7-6 CASSSLGETQYF TGTGCCAGCAGCTCCCTCGGTGAGACCCAGTACTTC
NA NA TRBJ2-7 TRBV28 CASSLSGSSYEQYF TGTGCCAGCAGTTTATCCGGGAGCTCCTACGAGCAGTACTTC
NA TRBD1 TRBJ2-7 TRBV28 CASSLTGGGHEQYF TGTGCCAGCAGTTTGACAGGGGGCGGCCACGAGCAGTACTTC
NA TRBD1 TRBJ2-7 TRBV5-4 CASSAPGQTYEQYF TGTGCCAGCAGCGCACCGGGACAGACCTACGAGCAGTACTTC